Listed below are T cell receptor beta chains from one sample, sequenced in a study of cytomegalovirus exposure and HLA in healthy donors. The method was immunoSEQ multiplex PCR; TCRdb's version includes in-frame clones alone and lacks a portion of them. The sample consists of 150,000 to 200,000 clones, approximately 78% of them appearing once. The specimen was PBMCs. The receptors here all came from a woman in her thirties in good health and CMV-seropositive. CDR3s include the opening cysteine and the closing phenylalanine or tryptophan. The D gene is left open where the match is weak. Only some rows state a clone size, as once, few, many or a class for expanded clones.

TGTGCCAGCAGTGGAGTTGGGAGGAACACTGAAGCTTTCTTT	CASSGVGRNTEAFF	-	TRBV6-1	TRBJ1-1	-
TGTGCTAGTGTTGGGACTGTACTCTACGAGCAGTACTTC	CASVGTVLYEQYF	-	TRBV12-5	TRBJ2-7	-
TGTGCCAGCAGTCCCGGGACAGAGTGGGGAGATGGCTACACCTTC	CASSPGTEWGDGYTF	-	TRBV28	TRBJ1-2	TRBD1
TGTGCCAGCAGCCGCCTCGGACGGGAAGGGGATACGCAGTATTTT	CASSRLGREGDTQYF	-	TRBV7-3	TRBJ2-3	-
TGTGCCAGCAGCACGGACTTCACCGGAAACACCATATATTTT	CASSTDFTGNTIYF	once	TRBV5-4	TRBJ1-3	-
TGTGCCAGCAGGGACCGGAAGGGACAGGGGGTTCAAGCTTTCTTT	CASRDRKGQGVQAFF	-	TRBV6-1	TRBJ1-1	TRBD1
TGTGCCAGCAGTTACTCAGGAGCGGGACCTTACAATGAGCAGTTCTTC	CASSYSGAGPYNEQFF	-	TRBV6-5	TRBJ2-1	TRBD2
TGTGCCAGCACCTCCGGGACTCAAGAGACCCAGTACTTC	CASTSGTQETQYF	-	TRBV2	TRBJ2-5	-
TGTGCCAGTAGTACGGGGGGCTCCTACGAGCAGTACTTC	CASSTGGSYEQYF	once	TRBV19	TRBJ2-7	TRBD2
TGTGCCAGCAGTTTACGGGGGTCATACACTGAAGCTTTCTTT	CASSLRGSYTEAFF	-	TRBV27	TRBJ1-1	-
TGTGCCACCCGTGGACAGGGAAGCTGGAACACTGAAGCTTTCTTT	CATRGQGSWNTEAFF	once	TRBV18	TRBJ1-1	TRBD1
TGTGCCAGCAGTCCGACGCGGGGGGGCCTCGAGACCCAGTACTTC	CASSPTRGGLETQYF	-	TRBV2	TRBJ2-5	TRBD2
TGTGCCACCCCCTCCGGACAGGGGGTAGGGGAGCAGTACTTC	CATPSGQGVGEQYF	-	TRBV27	TRBJ2-7	TRBD1